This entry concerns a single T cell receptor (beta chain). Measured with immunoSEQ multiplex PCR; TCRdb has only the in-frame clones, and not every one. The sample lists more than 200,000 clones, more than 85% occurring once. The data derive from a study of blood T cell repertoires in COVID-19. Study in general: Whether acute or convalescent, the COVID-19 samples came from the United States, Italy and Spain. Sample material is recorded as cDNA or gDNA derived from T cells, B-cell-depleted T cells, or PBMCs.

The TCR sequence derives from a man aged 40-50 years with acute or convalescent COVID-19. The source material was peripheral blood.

The CDR3 sequence is CASSSSTGLAGRTDTQYF. The CDR3 DNA reads as TGTGCCAGCAGCTCTAGTACCGGACTAGCGGGGCGCACAGATACGCAGTATTTT. V usage is TRBV11-2 and J usage is TRBJ2-3, with TRBD2 matching over 12 bases. The germline CDR1 and CDR2 sequences are SGHAT and FQNNGV. The V segment lost 4 bases and the J segment 1 base; nucleotides outside the gene matches: 9. The CDR3 consists of 18 residues.